This T cell receptor beta chain derives from a study of T cell responses to AZD1222 COVID-19 vaccine. Of note for this clone: Its specificity is not known.

This CDR3 has 22 residues. CDR1 is KGHDR and CDR2 is SFDVKD in the germline V gene. Losses at the gene ends were 9 bases for V and 5 bases for J; bases not matched to a gene: 26. The data were produced by immunoSEQ multiplex PCR, yet TCRdb's version contains in-frame clones alone and is incomplete. The sample lists around 200,000 clones, 70% to 90% occurring once. Findings and limits, study-wide: Sampling captured repertoires only after the peak T cell response. Donors were largely white British and mainly female; clonal diversity was possibly underestimated.

The clonotype comes from an adult in good health. J is TRBJ2-1 and V is TRBV24-1; 14 bases are a match to TRBD2. This specimen consisted of peripheral blood, obtained on day 0 of AZD1222 vaccination. The CDR3 loop is CATCGRGEGGTSGSSLHNEQFF. DNA of the CDR3: TGTGCCACCTGTGGGAGGGGCGAGGGAGGGACTAGCGGGAGTAGTCTACACAATGAGCAGTTCTTC.